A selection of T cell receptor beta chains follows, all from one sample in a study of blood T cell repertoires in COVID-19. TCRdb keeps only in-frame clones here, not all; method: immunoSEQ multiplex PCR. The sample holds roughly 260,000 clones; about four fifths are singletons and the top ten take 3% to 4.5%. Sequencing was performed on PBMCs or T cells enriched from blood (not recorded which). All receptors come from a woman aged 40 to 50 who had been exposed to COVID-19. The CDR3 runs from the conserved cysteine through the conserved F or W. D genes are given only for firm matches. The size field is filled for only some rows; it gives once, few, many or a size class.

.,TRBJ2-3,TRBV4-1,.,CASSQDSRPDTQYF,TGCGCCAGCAGCCAAGATTCCAGGCCAGATACGCAGTATTTT
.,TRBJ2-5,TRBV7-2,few,CASSLGAQETQYF,TGTGCCAGCAGCTTAGGAGCCCAAGAGACCCAGTACTTC
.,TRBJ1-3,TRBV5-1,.,CASSLAGRGNTIYF,TGCGCCAGCAGCTTGGCTGGGCGTGGAAACACCATATATTTT
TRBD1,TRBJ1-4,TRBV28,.,CASKRQGRTNEKLFF,TGTGCCAGCAAGAGACAGGGTAGGACTAATGAAAAACTGTTTTTT
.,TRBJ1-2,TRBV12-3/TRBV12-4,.,CASRQGIGGYTF,TGTGCCAGCAGGCAGGGGATAGGCGGCTACACCTTC
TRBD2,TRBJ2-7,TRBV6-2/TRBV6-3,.,CASSARGGSYEQYF,TGTGCCAGCAGTGCGCGGGGGGGCTCCTACGAGCAGTACTTC
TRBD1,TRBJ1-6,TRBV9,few,CASSPVTGSNSPLHF,TGTGCCAGCAGCCCGGTGACAGGGTCTAATTCACCCCTCCACTTT
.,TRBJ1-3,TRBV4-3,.,CASSQELGRAAGNTIYF,TGCGCCAGCAGCCAAGAATTGGGCAGGGCAGCTGGAAACACCATATATTTT
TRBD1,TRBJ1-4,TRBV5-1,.,CASSWATDRGSEKLFF,TGCGCCAGCAGCTGGGCGACCGACAGGGGGAGTGAAAAACTGTTTTTT
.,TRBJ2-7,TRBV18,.,CASSPPGINEQYF,TGTGCCAGCTCACCACCGGGCATCAACGAGCAGTACTTC
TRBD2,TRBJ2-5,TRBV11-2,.,CATRASGKETQYF,TGTGCTACGAGGGCTAGCGGGAAAGAGACCCAGTACTTC
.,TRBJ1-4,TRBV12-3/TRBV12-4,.,CASTLQGSEKLFF,TGTGCCAGCACCTTACAGGGTTCCGAAAAACTGTTTTTT
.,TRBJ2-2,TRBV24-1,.,CATSGRSGAADTGELFF,TGTGCCACCAGTGGTAGGTCAGGGGCCGCGGACACCGGGGAGCTGTTTTTT
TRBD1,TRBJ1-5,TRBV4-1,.,CASSRNTGTVQPQHF,TGCGCCAGCAGCCGCAACACCGGGACAGTCCAGCCCCAGCATTTT
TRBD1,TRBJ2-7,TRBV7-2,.,CASSLAQGAEYEQYF,TGTGCCAGCAGCTTAGCGCAGGGGGCTGAATACGAGCAGTACTTC
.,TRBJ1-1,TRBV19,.,CASKRSGTEAFF,TGTGCCAGTAAACGGAGTGGCACTGAAGCTTTCTTT
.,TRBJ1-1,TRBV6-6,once,CASSDQGFREAFF,TGTGCCAGCAGTGACCAGGGATTCAGAGAAGCTTTCTTT
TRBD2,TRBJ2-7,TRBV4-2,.,CASSQEWGLAYEQYF,TGTGCCAGCAGCCAAGAGTGGGGACTAGCATACGAGCAGTACTTC
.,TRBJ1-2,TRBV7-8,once,CASSSTWGHGYTF,TGTGCCAGCAGCTCCACCTGGGGCCATGGCTACACCTTC
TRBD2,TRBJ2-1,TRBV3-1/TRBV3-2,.,CASSQETSANYNEQFF,TGTGCCAGCAGCCAGGAAACTAGCGCCAACTACAATGAGCAGTTCTTC
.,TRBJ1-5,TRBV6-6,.,CASSYVGGDPPQHF,TGTGCCAGCAGTTACGTGGGGGGGGACCCCCCCCAGCATTTT
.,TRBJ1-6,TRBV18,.,CASSPVGGNNSPLHF,TGTGCCAGCTCACCTGTTGGGGGGAACAATTCACCCCTCCACTTT
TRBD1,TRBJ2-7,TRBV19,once,CASTGTGSEQYF,TGTGCCAGTACCGGGACAGGGAGCGAGCAGTACTTC
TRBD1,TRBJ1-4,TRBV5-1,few,CASSKGQSNEKLFF,TGCGCCAGCAGCAAGGGACAGTCTAATGAAAAACTGTTTTTT
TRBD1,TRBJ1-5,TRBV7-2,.,CASSRRTGEGQPQHF,TGTGCCAGCAGCCGCCGGACAGGGGAGGGTCAGCCCCAGCATTTT
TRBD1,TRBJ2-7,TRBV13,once,CASSPRGRGDEQYF,TGTGCCAGCAGTCCCAGGGGGCGCGGCGACGAGCAGTACTTC
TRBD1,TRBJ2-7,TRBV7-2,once,CASSFNPGQGPYEQYF,TGTGCCAGCAGCTTCAACCCTGGACAGGGCCCCTACGAGCAGTACTTC
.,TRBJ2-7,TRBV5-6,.,CASSLVPGSYEQYF,TGTGCCAGCAGCTTGGTTCCCGGTTCCTACGAGCAGTACTTC
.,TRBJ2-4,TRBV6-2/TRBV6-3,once,CASSKDSLGNKNIQYF,TGTGCCAGCAGTAAGGACTCCCTGGGAAACAAAAACATTCAGTACTTC
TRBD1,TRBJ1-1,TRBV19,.,CASSQDRGTEAFF,TGTGCCAGTAGTCAGGACAGGGGCACTGAAGCTTTCTTT
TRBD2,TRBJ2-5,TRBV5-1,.,CASSSGGETQYF,TGCGCCAGCAGCTCGGGGGGGGAGACCCAGTACTTC
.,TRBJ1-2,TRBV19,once,CASSIEGPNSNYGYTF,TGTGCCAGTAGTATAGAAGGCCCAAACAGCAACTATGGCTACACCTTC
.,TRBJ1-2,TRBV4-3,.,CASSQDGTTYGYTF,TGCGCCAGCAGCCAAGACGGCACTACCTATGGCTACACCTTC
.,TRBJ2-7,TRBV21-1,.,CASSIAGGPREQYF,TGTGCCAGCAGCATCGCGGGGGGGCCTCGGGAGCAGTACTTC
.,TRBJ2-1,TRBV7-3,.,CASSLDGTLDEQFF,TGTGCCAGCAGCTTAGACGGAACCCTAGATGAGCAGTTCTTC
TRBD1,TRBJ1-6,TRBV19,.,CASGTGGNGNSPLHF,TGTGCCAGTGGGACAGGGGGTAATGGTAATTCACCCCTCCACTTT
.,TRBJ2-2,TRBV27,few,CASIVRWGFANTGELFF,TGTGCCAGCATAGTACGATGGGGCTTCGCGAACACCGGGGAGCTGTTTTTT
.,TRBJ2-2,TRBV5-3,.,CARSLRRNTGELFF,TGTGCCAGAAGCTTGAGGAGGAACACCGGGGAGCTGTTTTTT
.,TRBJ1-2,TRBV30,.,CAWSVAGGGYTF,TGTGCCTGGAGTGTTGCGGGGGGAGGCTACACCTTC
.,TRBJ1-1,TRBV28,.,CASSPVQSTMNTEAFF,TGTGCCAGCAGCCCGGTACAGTCAACAATGAACACTGAAGCTTTCTTT
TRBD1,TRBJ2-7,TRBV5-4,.,CASSFGQGTSYEQYF,TGTGCCAGCAGCTTTGGACAGGGGACCTCCTACGAGCAGTACTTC
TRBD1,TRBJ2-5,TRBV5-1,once,CASSLGLGTGLQETQYF,TGCGCCAGCAGCTTGGGACTAGGGACAGGGTTGCAAGAGACCCAGTACTTC
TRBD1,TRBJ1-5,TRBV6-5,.,CASIWGQGPGQPQHF,TGTGCCAGCATTTGGGGACAGGGGCCGGGTCAGCCCCAGCATTTT
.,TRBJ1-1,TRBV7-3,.,CASSNRASVSAFF,TGTGCCAGCAGCAACAGGGCTTCGGTGTCAGCTTTCTTT
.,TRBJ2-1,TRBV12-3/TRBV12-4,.,CASSSLANEQFF,TGTGCCAGCAGTTCCTTGGCCAATGAGCAGTTCTTC
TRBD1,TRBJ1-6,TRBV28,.,CASSFPWGQGAKPPLHF,TGTGCCAGCAGTTTCCCGTGGGGCCAGGGGGCCAAGCCACCCCTCCACTTT
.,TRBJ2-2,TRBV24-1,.,CATTGLPNTGELFF,TGTGCCACCACAGGACTCCCGAACACCGGGGAGCTGTTTTTT
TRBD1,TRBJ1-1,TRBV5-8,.,CASSLGTGVGGYTEAFF,TGTGCCAGCAGCTTGGGGACAGGGGTGGGTGGCTACACTGAAGCTTTCTTT
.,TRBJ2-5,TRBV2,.,CASSPQTKETQYF,TGTGCCAGCAGTCCTCAGACTAAAGAGACCCAGTACTTC
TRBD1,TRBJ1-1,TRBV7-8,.,CASSPNRGDTEAFF,TGTGCCAGCAGCCCCAACAGGGGGGACACTGAAGCTTTCTTT
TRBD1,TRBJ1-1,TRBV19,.,CASSIETGGERAFF,TGTGCCAGTAGTATCGAGACAGGGGGCGAGAGAGCTTTCTTT
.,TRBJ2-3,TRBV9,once,CASSVALQGGTLGTDTQYF,TGTGCCAGCAGCGTAGCTCTACAGGGGGGGACATTGGGCACAGATACGCAGTATTTT
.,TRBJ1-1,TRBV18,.,CASSPRRGAEAFF,TGTGCCAGCTCACCACGGCGGGGCGCTGAAGCTTTCTTT
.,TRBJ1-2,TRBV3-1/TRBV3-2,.,CASSPGIYGYTF,TGTGCCAGCAGCCCAGGGATCTATGGCTACACCTTC
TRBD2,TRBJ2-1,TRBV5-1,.,CASSWEGQGTEQFF,TGCGCCAGCAGCTGGGAGGGGCAGGGCACTGAGCAGTTCTTC
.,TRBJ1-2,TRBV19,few,CATPSRDKYGYTF,TGTGCCACTCCGTCCCGGGACAAGTATGGCTACACCTTC
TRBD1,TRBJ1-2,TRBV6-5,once,CASSRGQGYGYTF,TGTGCCAGCAGCCGGGGACAGGGCTATGGCTACACCTTC
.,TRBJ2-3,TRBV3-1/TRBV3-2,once,CASSPGGNTDTQYF,TGTGCCAGCAGTCCAGGAGGTAACACAGATACGCAGTATTTT
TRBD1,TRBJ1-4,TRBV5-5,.,CASSSGQGVRTNEKLFF,TGTGCCAGCAGCTCTGGACAGGGGGTGAGGACTAATGAAAAACTGTTTTTT